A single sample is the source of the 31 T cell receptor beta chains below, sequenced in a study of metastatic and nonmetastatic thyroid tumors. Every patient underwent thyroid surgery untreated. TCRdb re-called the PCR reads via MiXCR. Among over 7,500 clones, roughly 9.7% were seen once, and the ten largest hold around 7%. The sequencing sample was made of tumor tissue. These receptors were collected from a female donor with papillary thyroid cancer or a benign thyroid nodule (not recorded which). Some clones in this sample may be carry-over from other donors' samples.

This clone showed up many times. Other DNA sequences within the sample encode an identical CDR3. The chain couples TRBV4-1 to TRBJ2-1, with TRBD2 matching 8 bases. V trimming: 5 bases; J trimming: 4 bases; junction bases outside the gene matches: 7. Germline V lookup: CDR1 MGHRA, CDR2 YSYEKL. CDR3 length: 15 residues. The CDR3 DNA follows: TGCGCCAGCAGCTTGAGCGGGGGAGCTTACAATGAGCAGTTCTTC. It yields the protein CASSLSGGAYNEQFF.

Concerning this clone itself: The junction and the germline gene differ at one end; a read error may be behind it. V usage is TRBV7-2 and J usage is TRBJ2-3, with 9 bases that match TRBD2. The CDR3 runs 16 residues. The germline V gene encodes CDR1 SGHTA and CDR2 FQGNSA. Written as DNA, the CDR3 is TGTGCCATCAGCTTAGCTCGAGCGGGAGGTTCAGATACGCAGTATTTT. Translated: CAISLARAGGSDTQYF.

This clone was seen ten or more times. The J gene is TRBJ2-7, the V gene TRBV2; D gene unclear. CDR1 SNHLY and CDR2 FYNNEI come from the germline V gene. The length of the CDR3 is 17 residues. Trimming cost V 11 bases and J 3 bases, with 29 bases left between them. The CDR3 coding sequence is TGTGCCGGATCTAAGCCCGGTACCGCTAGGCCGGTCTACGAGCAGTACTTC. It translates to CAGSKPGTARPVYEQYF.

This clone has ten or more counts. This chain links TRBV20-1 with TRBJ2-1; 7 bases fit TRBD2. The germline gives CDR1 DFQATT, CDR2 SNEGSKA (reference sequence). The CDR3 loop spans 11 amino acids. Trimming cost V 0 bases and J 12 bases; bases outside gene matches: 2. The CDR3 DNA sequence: TGCAGTGCTAGAGATGGGAGGGGGCAGTTCTTC. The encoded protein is CSARDGRGQFF.

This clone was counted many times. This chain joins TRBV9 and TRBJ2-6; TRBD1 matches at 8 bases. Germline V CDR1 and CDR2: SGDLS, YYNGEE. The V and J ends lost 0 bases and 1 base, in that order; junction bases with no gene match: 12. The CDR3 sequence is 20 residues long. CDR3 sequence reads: CASSVGGDRFSPSGANVLTF. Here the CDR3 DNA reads TGTGCCAGCAGCGTAGGGGGGGACAGGTTTTCCCCTTCTGGGGCCAACGTCCTGACTTTC.

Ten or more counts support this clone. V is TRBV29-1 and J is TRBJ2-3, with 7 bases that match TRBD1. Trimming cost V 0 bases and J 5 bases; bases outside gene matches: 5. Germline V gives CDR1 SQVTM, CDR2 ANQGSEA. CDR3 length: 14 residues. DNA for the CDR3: TGCAGCGTTGAAGATGAGGGGGCGGTAGATACGCAGTATTTT. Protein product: CSVEDEGAVDTQYF.

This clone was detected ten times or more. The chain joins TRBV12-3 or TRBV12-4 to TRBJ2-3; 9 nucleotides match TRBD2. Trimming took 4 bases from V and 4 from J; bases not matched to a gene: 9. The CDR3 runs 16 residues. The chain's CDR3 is CASSSPRLAGSDTQYF. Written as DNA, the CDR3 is TGTGCCAGCAGTTCGCCCCGGCTAGCGGGGTCAGATACGCAGTATTTT.

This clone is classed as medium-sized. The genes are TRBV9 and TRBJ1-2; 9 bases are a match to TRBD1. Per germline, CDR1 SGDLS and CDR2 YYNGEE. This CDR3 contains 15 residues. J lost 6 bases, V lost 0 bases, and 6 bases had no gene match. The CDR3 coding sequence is TGTGCCAGCAGCGTAGATCCGGGACAGGGAGATGGCTACACCTTC. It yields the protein CASSVDPGQGDGYTF. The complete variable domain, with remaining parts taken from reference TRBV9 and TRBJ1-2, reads DSGVTQTPKHLITATGQRVTLRCSPRSGDLSVYWYQQSLDQGLQFLIQYYNGEERAKGNILERFSAQQFPDLHSELNLSSLELGDSALYFCASSVDPGQGDGYTFGSGTRLTVV.

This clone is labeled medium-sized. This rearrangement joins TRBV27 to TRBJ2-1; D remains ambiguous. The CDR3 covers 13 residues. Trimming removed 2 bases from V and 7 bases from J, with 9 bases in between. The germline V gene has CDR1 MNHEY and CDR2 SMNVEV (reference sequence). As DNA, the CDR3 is TGTGCCAGCAGTTTAAGAACTAAGAATGAGCAGTTCTTC. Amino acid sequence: CASSLRTKNEQFF.

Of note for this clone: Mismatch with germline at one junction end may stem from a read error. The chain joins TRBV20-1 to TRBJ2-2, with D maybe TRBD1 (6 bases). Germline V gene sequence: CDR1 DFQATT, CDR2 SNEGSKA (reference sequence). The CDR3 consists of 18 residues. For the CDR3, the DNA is TGCAGTGCTAGACCGAGTGGGGCGAGGGGACAAAACACCGTGGAGCTGTTTTTT. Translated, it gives CSARPSGARGQNTVELFF.

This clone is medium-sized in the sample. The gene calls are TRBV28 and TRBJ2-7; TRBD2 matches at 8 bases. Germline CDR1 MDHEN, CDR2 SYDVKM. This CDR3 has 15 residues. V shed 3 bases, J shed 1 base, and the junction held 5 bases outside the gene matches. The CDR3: CASSFWTSLSYEQYF. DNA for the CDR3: TGTGCCAGCAGTTTCTGGACTAGCCTTTCCTACGAGCAGTACTTC.

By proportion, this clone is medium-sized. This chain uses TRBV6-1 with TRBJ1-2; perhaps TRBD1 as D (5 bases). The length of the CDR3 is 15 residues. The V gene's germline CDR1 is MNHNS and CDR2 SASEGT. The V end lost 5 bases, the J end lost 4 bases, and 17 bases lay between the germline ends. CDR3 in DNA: TGTGCCAGCAGTTCGAGCCAGACAGCCCCCTATGGCTACACCTTC. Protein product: CASSSSQTAPYGYTF.

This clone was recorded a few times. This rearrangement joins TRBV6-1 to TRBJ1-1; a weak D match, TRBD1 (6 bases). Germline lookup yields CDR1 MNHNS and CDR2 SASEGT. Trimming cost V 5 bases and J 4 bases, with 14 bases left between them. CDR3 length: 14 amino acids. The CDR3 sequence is CASSYSGGLTEAFF. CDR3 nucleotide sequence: TGTGCCAGCAGTTACTCCGGGGGGCTCACTGAAGCTTTCTTT.

In DNA form, the CDR3 reads TGTGCCAGCAGGCCAACAGGGGGTGGCGAGCAGTACTTC. It translates to CASRPTGGGEQYF. This chain links TRBV2 with TRBJ2-7, with 8 bases aligning to TRBD1. Germline V lookup: CDR1 SNHLY, CDR2 FYNNEI. J lost 6 bases, V lost 6 bases, and 7 bases had no gene match. The CDR3 loop spans 13 amino acids.

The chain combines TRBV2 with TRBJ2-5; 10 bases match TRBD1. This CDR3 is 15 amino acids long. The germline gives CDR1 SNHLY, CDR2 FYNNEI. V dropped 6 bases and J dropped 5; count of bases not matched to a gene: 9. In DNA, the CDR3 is TGTGCCAGCAGCCGGGACAGGGGAGGGTTCGAGACCCAGTACTTC. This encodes CASSRDRGGFETQYF.

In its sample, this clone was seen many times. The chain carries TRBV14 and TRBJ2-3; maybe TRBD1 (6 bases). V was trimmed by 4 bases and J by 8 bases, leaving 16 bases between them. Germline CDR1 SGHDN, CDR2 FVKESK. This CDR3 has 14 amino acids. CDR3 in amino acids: CASSPPGQFGTQYF. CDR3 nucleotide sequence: TGTGCCAGCAGCCCCCCCGGACAGTTTGGTACGCAGTATTTT.

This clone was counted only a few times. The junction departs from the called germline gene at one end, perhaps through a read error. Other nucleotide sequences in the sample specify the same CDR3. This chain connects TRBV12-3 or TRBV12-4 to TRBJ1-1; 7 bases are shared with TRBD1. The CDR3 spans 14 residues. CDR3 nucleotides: TGTGCCAGCAGCTTCTTGGGACAGAACACTGAAGCCTTTTTT. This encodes CASSFLGQNTEAFF.

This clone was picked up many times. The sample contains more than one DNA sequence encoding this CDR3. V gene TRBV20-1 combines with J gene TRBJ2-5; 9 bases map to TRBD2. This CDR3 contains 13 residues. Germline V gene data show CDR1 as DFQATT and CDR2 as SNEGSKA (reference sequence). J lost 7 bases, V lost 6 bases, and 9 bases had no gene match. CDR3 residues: CSARASGVGTQYF. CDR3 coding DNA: TGCAGTGCCCGGGCTAGCGGGGTTGGGACCCAGTACTTC.

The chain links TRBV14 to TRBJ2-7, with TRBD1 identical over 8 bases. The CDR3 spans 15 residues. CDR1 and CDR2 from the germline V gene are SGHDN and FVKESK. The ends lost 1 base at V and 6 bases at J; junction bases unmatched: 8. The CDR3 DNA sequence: TGTGCCAGCAGCCAAGTCACGGACAGGGCGACCGAGCAGTACGTC. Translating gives CASSQVTDRATEQYV.

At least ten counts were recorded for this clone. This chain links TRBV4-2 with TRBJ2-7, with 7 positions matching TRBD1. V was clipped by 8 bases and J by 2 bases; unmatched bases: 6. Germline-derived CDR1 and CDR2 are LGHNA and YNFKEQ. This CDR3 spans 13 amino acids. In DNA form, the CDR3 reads TGTGCCAGCGCCGGGACAGAAGCCTACGAGCAGTACTTC. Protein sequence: CASAGTEAYEQYF.

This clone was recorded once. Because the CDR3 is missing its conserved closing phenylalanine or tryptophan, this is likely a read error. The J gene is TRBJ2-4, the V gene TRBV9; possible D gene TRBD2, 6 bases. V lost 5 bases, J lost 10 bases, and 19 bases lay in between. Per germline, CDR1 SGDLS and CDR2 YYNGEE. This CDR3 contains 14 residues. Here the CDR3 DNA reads TGTGCCAGCAGTGTCTCGGACGGAGGGCCTATTCAGTACCTC. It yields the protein CASSVSDGGPIQYL.

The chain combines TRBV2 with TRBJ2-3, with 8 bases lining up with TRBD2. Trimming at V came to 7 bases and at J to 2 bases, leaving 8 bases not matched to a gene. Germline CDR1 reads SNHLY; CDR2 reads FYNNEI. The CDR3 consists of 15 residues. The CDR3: CASTAGGVSTDTQYF. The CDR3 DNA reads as TGTGCCAGCACGGCGGGGGGTGTCTCCACAGATACGCAGTATTTT.

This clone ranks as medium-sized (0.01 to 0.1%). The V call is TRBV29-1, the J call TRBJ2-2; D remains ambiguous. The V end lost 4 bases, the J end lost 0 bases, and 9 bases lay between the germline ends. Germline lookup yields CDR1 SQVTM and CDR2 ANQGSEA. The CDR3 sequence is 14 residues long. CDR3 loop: CSVARLTNTGELFF. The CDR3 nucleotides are TGCAGCGTTGCGCGACTCACGAACACCGGGGAGCTGTTTTTT.

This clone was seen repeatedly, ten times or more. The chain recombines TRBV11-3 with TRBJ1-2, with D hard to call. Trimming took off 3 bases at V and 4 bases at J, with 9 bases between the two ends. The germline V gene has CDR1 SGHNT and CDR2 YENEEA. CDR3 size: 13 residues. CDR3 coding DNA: TGTGCCAGCAGCTTGGAGGGAGGCTATGGCTACACCTTC. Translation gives CASSLEGGYGYTF.

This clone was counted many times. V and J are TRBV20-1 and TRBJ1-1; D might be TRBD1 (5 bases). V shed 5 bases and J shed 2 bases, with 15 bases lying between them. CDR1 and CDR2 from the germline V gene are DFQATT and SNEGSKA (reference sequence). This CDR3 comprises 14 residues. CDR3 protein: CSARNQGGNTEAFF. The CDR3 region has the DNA TGCAGTGCTCGGAACCAGGGCGGTAACACTGAAGCTTTCTTT.

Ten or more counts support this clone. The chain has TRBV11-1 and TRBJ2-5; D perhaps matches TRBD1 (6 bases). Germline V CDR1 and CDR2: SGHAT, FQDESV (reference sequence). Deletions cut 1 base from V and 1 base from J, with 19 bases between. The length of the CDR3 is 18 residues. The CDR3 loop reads CASSLGIESGDIQETQYF. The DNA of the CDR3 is TGTGCCAGCAGCTTAGGTATTGAGAGTGGGGACATCCAAGAGACCCAGTACTTC.

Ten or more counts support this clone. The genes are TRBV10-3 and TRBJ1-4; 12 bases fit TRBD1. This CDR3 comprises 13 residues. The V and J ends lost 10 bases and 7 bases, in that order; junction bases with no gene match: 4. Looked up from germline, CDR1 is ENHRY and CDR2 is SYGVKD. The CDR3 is CATQGQGAEKLFF. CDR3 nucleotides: TGTGCCACCCAGGGACAGGGGGCTGAAAAACTGTTTTTT.

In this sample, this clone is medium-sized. CDR3 coding DNA: TGTGCCAGTAGTATAGACCCCGCGGACCGGGACGAGCAGTACTTC. Translating it yields CASSIDPADRDEQYF. The J gene is TRBJ2-7, the V gene TRBV19, with D unclear. From germline, CDR1 is LNHDA and CDR2 SQIVND (reference sequence). The CDR3 loop spans 15 amino acids. Trimming removed 0 bases at V and 5 bases at J, with 14 bases between.

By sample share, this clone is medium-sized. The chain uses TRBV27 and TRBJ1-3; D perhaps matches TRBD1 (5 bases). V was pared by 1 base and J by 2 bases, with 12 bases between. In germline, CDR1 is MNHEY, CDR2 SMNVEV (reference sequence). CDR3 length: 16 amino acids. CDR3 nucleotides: TGTGCCAGCAGTTTATTCGGGGCTTTCCCTGGAAACACCATATATTTT. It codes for CASSLFGAFPGNTIYF.

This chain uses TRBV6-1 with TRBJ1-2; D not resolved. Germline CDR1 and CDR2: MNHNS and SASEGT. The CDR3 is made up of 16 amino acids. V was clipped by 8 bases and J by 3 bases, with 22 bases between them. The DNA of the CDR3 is TGTGCCAGCGGCTACGACCCCTGGCAGGTCCACTATGGCTACACCTTC. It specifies CASGYDPWQVHYGYTF.

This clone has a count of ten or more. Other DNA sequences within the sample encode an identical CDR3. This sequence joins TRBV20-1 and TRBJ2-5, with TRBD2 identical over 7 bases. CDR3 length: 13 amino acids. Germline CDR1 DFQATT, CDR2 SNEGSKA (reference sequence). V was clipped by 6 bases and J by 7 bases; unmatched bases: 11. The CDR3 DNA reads TGCAGTGCCCGGGCGAGCGGGGTTGGGACCCAGTACTTC. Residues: CSARASGVGTQYF.